Listed below are T cell receptor beta chains from one sample, sequenced in a study of vaccination effects on CD4 cells after COVID-19. Clones were read by immunoSEQ multiplex PCR, and TCRdb kept only the in-frame ones, dropping some. Of roughly 46,000 clones in the sample, about 74% were seen once. These TCRs' antigens remain unknown. Material: CD4+ T cells from PBMCs cultured without peptide, obtained after COVID-19 vaccination. These receptors all come from a human donor who had a prior SARS-CoV-2 infection. CDR3s leave out the opening cysteine and the closing phenylalanine or tryptophan.

CDR3 length	J gene	V gene	CDR3 protein
14	TRBJ2-1	TRBV7-8	ASSLGSGSSYNEQF
11	TRBJ2-2	TRBV7-9	ASSRGTTGELF
15	TRBJ2-2	TRBV9	ASSVGSLANPPGELF
13	TRBJ2-7	TRBV3-1/TRBV3-2	ASSPLPGQTYEQY
12	TRBJ2-5	TRBV5-1	ASSTTGPGETQY
11	TRBJ1-2	TRBV6-2/TRBV6-3	ASSIQGWRGYT
13	TRBJ2-1	TRBV7-6	ASSRGGQGNNEQF
14	TRBJ1-1	TRBV11-2	ASSLGLGSVNTEAF
14	TRBJ2-2	TRBV7-6	ASSTRLAANTGELF
14	TRBJ2-5	TRBV27	ASSLSVAEGQETQY
13	TRBJ2-1	TRBV5-1	ASSLEGHSYNEQF
13	TRBJ2-7	TRBV5-1	ASSLAWTASYEQY
13	TRBJ2-5	TRBV18	ASSQTSGAQETQY
9	TRBJ2-3	TRBV5-6	ASSLADTQY
13	TRBJ1-3	TRBV5-1	ASSPGQSSGNTIY
10	TRBJ2-5	TRBV3-1/TRBV3-2	ASSPDLETQY
16	TRBJ2-7	TRBV15	ATSETGTFGVPIYEQY
13	TRBJ1-6	TRBV7-2	ASSLLGGDNSPLH
14	TRBJ1-4	TRBV30	AWSVGWTADNEKLF
11	TRBJ1-1	TRBV20-1	SASPGTGTEAF
12	TRBJ2-1	TRBV3-1/TRBV3-2	ASSVGLGGGEQF
13	TRBJ1-2	TRBV9	ASSAGAGWNNGYT
12	TRBJ2-7	TRBV5-1	ASSSSTESYEQY
13	TRBJ2-7	TRBV5-1	ASSLVGRGNDEQY
11	TRBJ1-2	TRBV3-1/TRBV3-2	ASSQGGQTGYT
9	TRBJ2-7	TRBV7-9	ASSDPYEQY
14	TRBJ2-1	TRBV19	ASSPNRRSSYNEQF
12	TRBJ1-5	TRBV7-9	ASSHGNSNQPQH
12	TRBJ1-3	TRBV19	ASRKGVRGNTIY
18	TRBJ1-3	TRBV3-1/TRBV3-2	ASSQDVGTVADFSGNTIY
13	TRBJ1-2	TRBV28	ASRTPGTGDYGYT
13	TRBJ1-3	TRBV5-1	ASSLDGGSGNTIY
13	TRBJ2-5	TRBV7-7	ASSVTPGVGETQY
14	TRBJ1-5	TRBV19	ASSIGRGASNQPQH
13	TRBJ1-2	TRBV19	ASSPRTGGYYGYT
16	TRBJ2-1	TRBV14	ASSQFTGDSLSYNEQF
14	TRBJ2-1	TRBV5-1	ASSLTLAGGPGEQF